The clone carrying this T cell receptor beta chain was counted between two and nine times. TCRdb analysed the RT-PCR reads with MiXCR anew, one entry per CDR3 protein. The sample consists of 25,000 to 40,000 distinct CDR3 sequences, 37% of them appearing once. The sample is drawn from a study of patients and donors after allogeneic stem cell transplantation. Germline-derived CDR1 and CDR2 are SGHRS and YFSETQ. This CDR3 region has 15 residues. V was shortened by 0 bases and J by 4 bases, with 13 bases between the two germline ends. The chain joins TRBV5-1 to TRBJ1-1; D uncertain. The receptor was derived from a human donor who was either an allogeneic HSCT recipient or a stem cell or donor lymphocyte infusion donor (not recorded which). It is not recorded whose cells these are; they may come from a transplant donor. Sequences were obtained from blood, either unsorted or a sorted T cell fraction (not recorded which). The CDR3: CASSLGEGEGTEAFF. The CDR3 DNA sequence: TGCGCCAGCAGCTTGGGGGAGGGAGAAGGCACTGAAGCTTTCTTT.